This TCR beta chain is from a study of blood T cell repertoires in COVID-19. TCRdb keeps only in-frame clones here, not all; method: immunoSEQ multiplex PCR. The table records about 280,000 clones, approximately 88% of them present only once. The CDR3 loop spans 13 amino acids. The germline V gene has CDR1 SGHTA and CDR2 FQGTGA. Trimming removed 1 base at V and 12 bases at J, with 12 bases between. Study members were between about 18 and 89 years old and lived in 20 to 30 US regions. The chain couples TRBV7-3 to TRBJ1-4; unclear D gene. The sequencing sample was made of PBMCs or T cells enriched from blood (not recorded which). The source is a woman younger than 45 who had recovered from COVID-19. The CDR3 region has the DNA TGTGCCAGCAGCTTAAATCCAGGCGGGGAACTGTTTTTT. Amino acid sequence: CASSLNPGGELFF.